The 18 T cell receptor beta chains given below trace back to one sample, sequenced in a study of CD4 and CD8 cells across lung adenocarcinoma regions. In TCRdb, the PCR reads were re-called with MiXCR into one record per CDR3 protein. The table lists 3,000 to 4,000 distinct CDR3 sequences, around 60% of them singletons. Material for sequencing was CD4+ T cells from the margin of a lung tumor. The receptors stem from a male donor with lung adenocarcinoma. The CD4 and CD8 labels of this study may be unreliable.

This CDR3 is CASSFAFGNTIYF. The CDR3 nucleotides read TGTGCCAGCAGTTTCGCGTTTGGAAACACCATATATTTT. The chain has TRBV27 and TRBJ1-3; D not certain. The V end was cut by 3 bases, the J end by 3 bases, with 6 bases between. Germline loops: CDR1 MNHEY, CDR2 SMNVEV (reference sequence). This CDR3 is 13 amino acids long.

The CDR3 loop is CASRATRNTNTGELFF. CDR3 DNA: TGTGCCAGCAGAGCGACTAGAAACACGAACACCGGGGAGCTGTTTTTT. The V call is TRBV6-1, the J call TRBJ2-2, with D possibly matching TRBD2 (6 bases). V was clipped by 6 bases and J by 0 bases, with 14 bases between them. The CDR3 runs to 16 residues. The V gene's germline CDR1 is MNHNS and CDR2 SASEGT.

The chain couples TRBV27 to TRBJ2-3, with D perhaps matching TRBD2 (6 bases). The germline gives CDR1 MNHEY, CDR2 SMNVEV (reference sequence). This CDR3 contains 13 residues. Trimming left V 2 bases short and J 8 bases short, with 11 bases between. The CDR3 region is CASSLAGGGTQYF. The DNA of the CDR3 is TGTGCCAGCAGTTTAGCCGGGGGTGGTACGCAGTATTTT.

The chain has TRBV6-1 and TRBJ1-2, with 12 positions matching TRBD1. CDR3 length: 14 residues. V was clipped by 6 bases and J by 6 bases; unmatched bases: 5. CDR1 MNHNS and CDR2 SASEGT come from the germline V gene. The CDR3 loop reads CASRGTGGADGYTF. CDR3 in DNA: TGTGCCAGCAGAGGGACAGGGGGCGCGGATGGCTACACCTTC.

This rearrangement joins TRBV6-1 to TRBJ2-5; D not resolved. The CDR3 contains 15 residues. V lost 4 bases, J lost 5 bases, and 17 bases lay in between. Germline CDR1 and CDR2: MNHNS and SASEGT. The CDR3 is CASSATRTASETQYF. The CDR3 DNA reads TGTGCCAGCAGTGCTACCCGGACCGCTTCCGAGACCCAGTACTTC.

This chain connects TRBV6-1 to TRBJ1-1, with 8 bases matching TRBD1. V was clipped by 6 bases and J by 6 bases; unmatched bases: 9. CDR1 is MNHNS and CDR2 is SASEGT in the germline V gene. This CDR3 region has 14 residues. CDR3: CASREKDRVPEAFF. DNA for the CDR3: TGTGCCAGCAGAGAGAAGGACAGGGTGCCTGAAGCTTTCTTT.

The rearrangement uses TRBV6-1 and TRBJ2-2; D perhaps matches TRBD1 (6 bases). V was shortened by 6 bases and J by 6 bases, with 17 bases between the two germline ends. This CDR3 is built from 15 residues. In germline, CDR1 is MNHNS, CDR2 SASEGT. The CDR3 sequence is CASRRDKVWPGELFF. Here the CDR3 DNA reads TGTGCCAGCAGGAGGGACAAGGTTTGGCCCGGGGAGCTGTTTTTT.

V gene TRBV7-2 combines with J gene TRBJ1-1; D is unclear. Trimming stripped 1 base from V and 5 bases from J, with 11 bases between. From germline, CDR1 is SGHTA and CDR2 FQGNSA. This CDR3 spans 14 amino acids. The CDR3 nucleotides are TGTGCCAGCAGCTTAGGTGAGTGGGAGACTGAAGCTTTCTTT. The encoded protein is CASSLGEWETEAFF.

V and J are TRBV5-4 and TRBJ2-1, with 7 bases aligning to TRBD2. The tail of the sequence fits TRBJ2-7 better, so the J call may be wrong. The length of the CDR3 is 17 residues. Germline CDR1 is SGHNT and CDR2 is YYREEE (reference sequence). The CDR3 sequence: CASGRGGGSATGYEQYF. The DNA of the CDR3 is TGTGCCAGCGGCCGCGGCGGGGGATCTGCCACGGGGTACGAGCAGTACTTC.

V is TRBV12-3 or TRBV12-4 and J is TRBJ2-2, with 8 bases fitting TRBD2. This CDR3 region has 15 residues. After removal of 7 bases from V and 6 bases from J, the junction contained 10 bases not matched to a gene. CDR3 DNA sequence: TGTGCCAGCACTCCGGGACTAGGAGGTGCCGGGGAGCTGTTTTTT. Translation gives CASTPGLGGAGELFF.

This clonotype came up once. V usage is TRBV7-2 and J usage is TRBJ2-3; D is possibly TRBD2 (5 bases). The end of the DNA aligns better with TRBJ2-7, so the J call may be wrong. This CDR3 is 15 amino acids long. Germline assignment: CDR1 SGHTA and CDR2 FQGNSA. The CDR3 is CASSSSGLISYEQYF. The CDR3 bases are TGTGCCAGCAGCTCCTCCGGACTGATCTCCTACGAGCAGTACTTC.

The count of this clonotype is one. The CDR3 loop reads CASRGVYNEQFF. The CDR3, as DNA: TGTGCCAGCCGGGGGGTGTACAATGAGCAGTTCTTC. The chain is built from TRBV6-1 and TRBJ2-1, with 7 positions matching TRBD2. Germline V gene data show CDR1 as MNHNS and CDR2 as SASEGT. V shed 8 bases, J shed 4 bases, and the junction held 2 bases outside the gene matches. This CDR3 contains 12 residues.

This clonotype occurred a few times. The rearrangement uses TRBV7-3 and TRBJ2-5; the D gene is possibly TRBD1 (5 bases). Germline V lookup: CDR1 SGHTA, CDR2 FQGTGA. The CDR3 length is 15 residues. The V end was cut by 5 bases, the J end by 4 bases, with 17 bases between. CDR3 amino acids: CASSKKAGLVETQYF. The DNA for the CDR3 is TGTGCCAGCAGCAAAAAGGCAGGGTTGGTAGAGACCCAGTACTTC. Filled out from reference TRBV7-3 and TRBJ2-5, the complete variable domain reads GAGVSQTPSNKVTEKGKYVELRCDPISGHTALYWYRQSLGQGPEFLIYFQGTGAADDSGLPNDRFFAVRPEGSVSTLKIQRTERGDSAVYLCASSKKAGLVETQYFGPGTRLLVL.

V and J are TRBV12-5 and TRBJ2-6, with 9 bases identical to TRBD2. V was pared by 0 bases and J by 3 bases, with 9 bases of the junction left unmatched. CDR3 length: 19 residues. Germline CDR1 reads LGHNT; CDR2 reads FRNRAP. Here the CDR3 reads CASGLVLWAGGNGANVLTF. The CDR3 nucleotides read TGTGCTAGTGGTTTGGTACTCTGGGCGGGAGGGAATGGGGCCAACGTCCTGACTTTC.

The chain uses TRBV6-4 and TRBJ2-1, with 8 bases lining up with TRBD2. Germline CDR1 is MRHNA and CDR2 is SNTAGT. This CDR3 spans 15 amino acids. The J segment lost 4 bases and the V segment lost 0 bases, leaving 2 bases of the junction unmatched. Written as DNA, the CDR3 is TGTGCCAGCAGTGACTCGACGGGGGGGTACAATGAGCAGTTCTTC. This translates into CASSDSTGGYNEQFF.

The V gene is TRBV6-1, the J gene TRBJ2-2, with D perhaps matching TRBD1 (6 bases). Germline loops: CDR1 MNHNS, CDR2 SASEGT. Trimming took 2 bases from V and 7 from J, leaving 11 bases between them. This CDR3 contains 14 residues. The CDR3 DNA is TGTGCCAGCAGTGAACAGGGGCCGGGCGGGGAGCTGTTTTTT. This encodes CASSEQGPGGELFF.

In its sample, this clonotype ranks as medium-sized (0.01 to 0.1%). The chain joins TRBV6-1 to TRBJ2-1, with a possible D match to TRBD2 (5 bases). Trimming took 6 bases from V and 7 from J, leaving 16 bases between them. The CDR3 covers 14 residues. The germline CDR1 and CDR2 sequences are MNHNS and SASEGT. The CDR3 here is CASRRADSGNEQFF. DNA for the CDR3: TGTGCCAGCAGAAGAGCGGATTCGGGGAATGAGCAGTTCTTC.

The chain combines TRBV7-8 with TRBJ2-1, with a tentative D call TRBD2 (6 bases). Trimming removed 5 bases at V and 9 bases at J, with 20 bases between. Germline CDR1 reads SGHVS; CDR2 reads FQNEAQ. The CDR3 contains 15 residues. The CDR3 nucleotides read TGTGCCAGCAGCCTGGGACTGGCCGGGGCGAGTGAGCAGTTCTTC. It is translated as CASSLGLAGASEQFF. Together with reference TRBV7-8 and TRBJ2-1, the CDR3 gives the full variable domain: GAGVSQSPRYKVAKRGQDVALRCDPISGHVSLFWYQQALGQGPEFLTYFQNEAQLDKSGLPSDRFFAERPEGSVSTLKIQRTQQEDSAVYLCASSLGLAGASEQFFGPGTRLTVL.